One sample yielded the 17 T cell receptor beta chains listed below, sequenced in a study of tumor-infiltrating lymphocytes in localized non-small cell lung cancer (dated by TCRdb to the early 2020s). Library preparation employed the immunoSEQ multiplex PCR assay. TCRdb provides this immuneACCESS table in a form limited to in-frame rearrangements. Some clones are lacking; in checked studies, under half of them reflect an unresolved V gene, and why the rest are absent is not known. The sample table shows 9,000 to 15,000 clones, and 75% to 80% are seen once. Around a sixth of the sample is held by the ten biggest clonotypes. The sequenced sample consisted of uninvolved lung tissue not adjacent to the tumor. The receptors shown here come from a human donor with non-small cell lung cancer.

This clone has just a few counts. The chain has TRBV7-2 and TRBJ1-1; 9 bases align to TRBD1. Germline loops: CDR1 SGHTA, CDR2 FQGNSA. This CDR3 is built from 17 residues. V dropped 4 bases and J dropped 4; count of bases not matched to a gene: 13. CDR3 residues: CASSSSGTGFRITEAFF. The CDR3, as DNA: TGTGCCAGCAGCTCGTCCGGGACAGGGTTTAGAATCACTGAAGCTTTCTTT.

The rearrangement joins TRBV28 to TRBJ2-3; 7 bases agree with TRBD1. Germline V CDR1 and CDR2: MDHEN, SYDVKM. The CDR3 loop spans 13 amino acids. V lost 6 bases to trimming and J lost 4 bases; unmatched junction nucleotides: 4. The CDR3 protein is CASRRQGPDTQYF. CDR3 coding DNA: TGTGCCAGCAGGAGACAGGGCCCAGATACGCAGTATTTT.

The CDR3 DNA reads as TGTGCCAGCAGTCCTCTGGGGGCGGGCTCCTACAATGAGCAGTTCTTC. Translated: CASSPLGAGSYNEQFF. The V and J genes are TRBV27 and TRBJ2-1; a weak D match, TRBD1 (6 bases). The germline V gene has CDR1 MNHEY and CDR2 SMNVEV (reference sequence). This CDR3 region has 16 residues. Between the trimmed V and J ends, which lost 5 bases and 0 bases, there was a span of 14 bases.

This clone occurred a few times. This chain joins TRBV7-3 and TRBJ1-2, with no clear D. Germline CDR1 SGHTA, CDR2 FQGTGA. The CDR3 is 13 residues long. V lost 5 bases and J 5 bases, leaving 12 bases between the germline ends. This CDR3 is CASSLPDGYGYTF. The DNA for the CDR3 is TGTGCCAGCAGCCTACCGGACGGGTATGGCTACACCTTC. Full variable domain (outside the CDR3, taken from reference TRBV7-3 and TRBJ1-2): GAGVSQTPSNKVTEKGKYVELRCDPISGHTALYWYRQSLGQGPEFLIYFQGTGAADDSGLPNDRFFAVRPEGSVSTLKIQRTERGDSAVYLCASSLPDGYGYTFGSGTRLTVV.

This clone was recorded once. This chain connects TRBV19 to TRBJ1-5; D is perhaps TRBD1 (6 bases). This CDR3 spans 13 amino acids. Germline V CDR1 and CDR2: LNHDA, SQIVND (reference sequence). The V and J ends lost 6 bases and 3 bases respectively, with 9 bases between them. In DNA, the CDR3 is TGTGCCAGTAGCTGGGACAACAATCAGCCCCAGCATTTT. Protein: CASSWDNNQPQHF.

This sequence joins TRBV30 and TRBJ1-2, with no clear D. This CDR3 is 11 amino acids long. From germline, CDR1 is GTSNPN and CDR2 SVGIG (reference sequence). Trimming took off 0 bases at V and 12 bases at J, with 11 bases between the two ends. CDR3 residues: CAWSVPWGDTF. For the CDR3, the DNA is TGTGCCTGGAGTGTACCATGGGGAGACACCTTC.

This chain joins TRBV5-5 and TRBJ1-6; TRBD1 is a possible D gene (6 bases). The germline V and J ends were trimmed by 0 bases and 5 bases, with 6 bases remaining between them. This CDR3 contains 14 residues. Germline-derived CDR1 and CDR2 are SGHKS and YYEKEE (reference sequence). The CDR3 is CASSLEGDNSPLHF. CDR3 coding DNA: TGTGCCAGCAGCTTGGAGGGGGATAATTCACCCCTCCACTTT.

The chain combines TRBV20-1 with TRBJ1-1; D call uncertain. The V gene lost 6 bases and the J gene lost 10 bases, with 15 bases spanning the gap. The germline CDR1 and CDR2 sequences are DFQATT and SNEGSKA (reference sequence). The CDR3 sequence is 11 residues long. This CDR3 reads CSARPTIVAFF. The CDR3 coding sequence is TGCAGTGCCAGACCCACTATTGTAGCTTTCTTT.

The chain links TRBV10-3 to TRBJ2-7, with 7 bases matching TRBD1. Germline CDR1 reads ENHRY; CDR2 reads SYGVKD. Germline trimming cut 8 bases from V and 2 bases from J; bases unmatched to any gene: 15. CDR3 length equals 16 residues. The CDR3 sequence is CAISTMQGQRAYEQYF. The CDR3 region has the DNA TGTGCCATCTCGACTATGCAGGGACAGAGAGCCTACGAGCAGTACTTC.

This clone has a single count. This chain uses TRBV11-1 with TRBJ2-3; the D gene is possibly TRBD1 (6 bases). The CDR3 is 13 amino acids. V was pared by 5 bases and J by 8 bases, with 14 bases between. The germline V gene has CDR1 SGHAT and CDR2 FQDESV (reference sequence). CDR3 loop: CASSPSTGVTQYF. Here the CDR3 DNA reads TGTGCCAGCAGCCCGTCGACAGGCGTTACGCAGTATTTT.

This clone appeared a single time. V usage is TRBV28 and J usage is TRBJ2-2, with 7 bases aligning to TRBD2. V was pared by 8 bases and J by 3 bases, with 12 bases of the junction left unmatched. The germline CDR1 and CDR2 sequences are MDHEN and SYDVKM. This CDR3 contains 16 residues. The DNA for the CDR3 is TGTGCCAGCGTGCAGGGCTCTAGCGGATACACCGGGGAGCTGTTTTTT. The encoded protein is CASVQGSSGYTGELFF.

V and J are TRBV4-1 and TRBJ2-3, with TRBD2 matching 10 bases. This CDR3 has 19 residues. Germline-derived CDR1 and CDR2 are MGHRA and YSYEKL. With 0 bases clipped from V and 0 bases from J, the junction kept 9 bases outside the gene matches. CDR3 protein: CASSQDLGTAGGSTDTQYF. Written as DNA, the CDR3 is TGCGCCAGCAGCCAAGATCTGGGGACAGCGGGGGGGAGCACAGATACGCAGTATTTT.

V is TRBV7-2 and J is TRBJ1-1; no reliable D call. This CDR3 region has 14 residues. CDR1 SGHTA and CDR2 FQGNSA come from the germline V gene. V dropped 2 bases and J dropped 6 bases, with 13 bases sitting between them. The CDR3: CASSLNRVDPEAFF. The CDR3 DNA sequence: TGTGCCAGCAGCTTAAACCGGGTCGACCCTGAAGCTTTCTTT.

The genes are TRBV6-1 and TRBJ2-5; 12 nucleotides line up with TRBD1. The germline V gene encodes CDR1 MNHNS and CDR2 SASEGT. This CDR3 spans 16 amino acids. After removal of 3 bases from V and 4 bases from J, the junction contained 6 bases not matched to a gene. The CDR3 here is CASSDPGQGARETQYF. Written as DNA, the CDR3 is TGTGCCAGCAGTGACCCGGGACAGGGGGCGAGAGAGACCCAGTACTTC.

V is TRBV5-1 and J is TRBJ2-7; D remains ambiguous. This CDR3 has 13 amino acids. Germline values: CDR1 SGHRS, CDR2 YFSETQ. V was clipped by 4 bases and J by 7 bases, with 15 bases between them. Written as DNA, the CDR3 is TGCGCCAGCAGCCTGGACCGACCCAGGGAGCAGTACTTC. Translated, it gives CASSLDRPREQYF. Combining the CDR3 with reference TRBV5-1 and TRBJ2-7 gives the whole variable domain KAGVTQTPRYLIKTRGQQVTLSCSPISGHRSVSWYQQTPGQGLQFLFEYFSETQRNKGNFPGRFSGRQFSNSRSEMNVSTLELGDSALYLCASSLDRPREQYFGPGTRLTVT.

This clone has a handful of counts. V gene TRBV5-6 combines with J gene TRBJ1-2; D not certain. Germline V lookup: CDR1 SGHDT, CDR2 YYEEEE. This CDR3 is built from 13 residues. Trimming pared 1 base from V and 4 bases from J, leaving 8 bases between. The DNA of the CDR3 is TGTGCCAGCAGCTTGCCTCCAGCCTATGGCTACACCTTC. Protein product: CASSLPPAYGYTF.

V gene TRBV7-6 combines with J gene TRBJ1-1; 8 nucleotides line up with TRBD1. The J segment lost 8 bases and the V segment lost 0 bases, leaving 2 bases of the junction unmatched. Germline V gene lookup returns CDR1 SGHVS and CDR2 FNYEAQ. The CDR3 contains 13 residues. CDR3 sequence: CASSLAWDREAFF. CDR3 sequence (DNA): TGTGCCAGCAGCTTAGCGTGGGACAGGGAAGCTTTCTTT.